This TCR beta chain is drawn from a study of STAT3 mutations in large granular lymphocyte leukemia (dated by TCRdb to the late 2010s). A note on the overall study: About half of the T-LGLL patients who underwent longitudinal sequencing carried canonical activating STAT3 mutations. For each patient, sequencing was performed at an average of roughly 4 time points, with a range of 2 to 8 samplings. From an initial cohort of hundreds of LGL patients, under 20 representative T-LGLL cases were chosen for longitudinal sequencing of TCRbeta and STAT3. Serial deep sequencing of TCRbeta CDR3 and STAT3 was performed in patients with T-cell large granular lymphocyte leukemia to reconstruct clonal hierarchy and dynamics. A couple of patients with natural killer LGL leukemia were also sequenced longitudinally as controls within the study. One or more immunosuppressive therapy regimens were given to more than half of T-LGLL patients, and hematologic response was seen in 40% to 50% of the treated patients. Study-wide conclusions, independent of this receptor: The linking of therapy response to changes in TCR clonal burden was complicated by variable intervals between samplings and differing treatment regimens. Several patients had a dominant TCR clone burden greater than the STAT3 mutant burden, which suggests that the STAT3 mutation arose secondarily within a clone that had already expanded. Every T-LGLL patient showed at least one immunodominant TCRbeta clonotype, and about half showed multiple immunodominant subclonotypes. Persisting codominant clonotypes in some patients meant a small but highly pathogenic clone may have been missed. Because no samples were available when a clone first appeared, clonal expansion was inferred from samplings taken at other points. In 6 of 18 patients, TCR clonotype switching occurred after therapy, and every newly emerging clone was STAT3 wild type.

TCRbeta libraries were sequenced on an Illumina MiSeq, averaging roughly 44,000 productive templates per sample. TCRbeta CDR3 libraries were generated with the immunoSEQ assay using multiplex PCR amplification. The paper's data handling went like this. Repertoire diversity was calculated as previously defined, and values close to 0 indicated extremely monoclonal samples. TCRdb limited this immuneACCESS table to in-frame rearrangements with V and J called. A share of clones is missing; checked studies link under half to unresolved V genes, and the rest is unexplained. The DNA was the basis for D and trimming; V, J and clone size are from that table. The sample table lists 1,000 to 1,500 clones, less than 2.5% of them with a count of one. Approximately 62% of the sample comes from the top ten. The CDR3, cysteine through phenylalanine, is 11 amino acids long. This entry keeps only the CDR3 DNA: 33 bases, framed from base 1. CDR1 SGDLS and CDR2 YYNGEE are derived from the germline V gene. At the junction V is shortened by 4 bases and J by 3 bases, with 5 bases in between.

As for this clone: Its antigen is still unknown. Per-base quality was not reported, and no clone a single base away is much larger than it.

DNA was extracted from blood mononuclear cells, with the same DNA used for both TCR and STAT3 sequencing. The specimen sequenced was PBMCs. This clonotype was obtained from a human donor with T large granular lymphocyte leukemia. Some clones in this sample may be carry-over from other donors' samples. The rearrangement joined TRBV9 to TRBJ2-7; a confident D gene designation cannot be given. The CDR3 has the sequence CASSPGYEQYF. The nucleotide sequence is TGTGCCAGCAGCCCCGGCTACGAGCAGTACTTC.